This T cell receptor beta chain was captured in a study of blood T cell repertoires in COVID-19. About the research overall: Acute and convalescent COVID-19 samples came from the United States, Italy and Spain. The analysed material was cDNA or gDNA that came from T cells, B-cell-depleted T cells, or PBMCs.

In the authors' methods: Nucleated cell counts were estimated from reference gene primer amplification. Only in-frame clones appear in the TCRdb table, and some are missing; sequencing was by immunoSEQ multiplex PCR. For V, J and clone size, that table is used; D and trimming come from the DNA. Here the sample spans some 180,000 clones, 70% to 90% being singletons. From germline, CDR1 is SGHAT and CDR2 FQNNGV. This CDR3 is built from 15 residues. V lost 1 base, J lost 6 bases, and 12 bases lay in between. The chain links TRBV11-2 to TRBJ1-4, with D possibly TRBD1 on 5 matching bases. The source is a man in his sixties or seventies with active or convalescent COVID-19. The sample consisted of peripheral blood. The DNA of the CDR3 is TGTGCCAGCAGCTTAGCGGGGGGAAGCTATGAAAAACTGTTTTTT. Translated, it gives CASSLAGGSYEKLFF.